This TCR beta chain was sequenced in a study of cytomegalovirus exposure and HLA in healthy donors. The study's findings and limits: Among immune exposure information, only CMV serostatus was available.

The primer mix had 60 Vbeta and 13 Jbeta primers. The assay was immunoSEQ multiplex PCR, and TCRdb's table has in-frame clones only and misses some. The sample yields around 150,000 clones, around 76% seen once. The ends were cut back, 0 bases at V and 4 bases at J, with 7 bases in the middle. The CDR3 is 13 residues long. The germline V gene has CDR1 SQVTM and CDR2 ANQGSEA. To note about this clone: Its antigen is still unknown.

Sequenced material: PBMCs. This clonotype originated in a woman between 40 and 50 years old in good health and CMV-seronegative. The chain is built from TRBV29-1 and TRBJ1-5; D is uncertain. CDR3 protein: CSVEEGLNQPQHF. CDR3 nucleotide sequence: TGCAGCGTTGAAGAGGGCCTTAATCAGCCCCAGCATTTT.